This TCR beta chain comes out of a study of graft-versus-host responses after intestinal transplantation. Study in general: Every recipient had anti-thymocyte globulin induction and approximately 3 years of tacrolimus plus steroids.

There are a few counts of this clone. Antigen: not known. The sample holds other DNA sequences that translate to the same CDR3. General study points: High graft-versus-host to host-versus-graft clonal ratios were found in allografts of patients who had graft-donor T cell macrochimerism. The marrow of recipients harbored GvH clones, and ileum or blood showed some of them first.

Libraries were prepared by immunoSEQ multiplex PCR; TCRdb keeps only in-frame clonotypes and omits some of them. The table includes under 100,000 clones, roughly 85% detected once. This sample comprised unstimulated CD4+ T cells sorted from spleen or lymph node cells, obtained before intestinal transplant. This TCR came from a human donor who received an intestinal transplant.

CDR3 residues: CASSLPYSSYEQYF. Written as DNA, the CDR3 is TGTGCCAGCAGCTTACCGTACAGCTCCTACGAGCAGTACTTC. This sequence joins TRBV7-8 and TRBJ2-7; D gene uncertain. Trimming took 2 bases from V and 0 from J, leaving 8 bases between them. The CDR3 contains 14 residues. Per germline, CDR1 SGHVS and CDR2 FQNEAQ. Based on the CDR3 plus reference TRBV7-8 and TRBJ2-7, the full variable domain is GAGVSQSPRYKVAKRGQDVALRCDPISGHVSLFWYQQALGQGPEFLTYFQNEAQLDKSGLPSDRFFAERPEGSVSTLKIQRTQQEDSAVYLCASSLPYSSYEQYFGPGTRLTVT.